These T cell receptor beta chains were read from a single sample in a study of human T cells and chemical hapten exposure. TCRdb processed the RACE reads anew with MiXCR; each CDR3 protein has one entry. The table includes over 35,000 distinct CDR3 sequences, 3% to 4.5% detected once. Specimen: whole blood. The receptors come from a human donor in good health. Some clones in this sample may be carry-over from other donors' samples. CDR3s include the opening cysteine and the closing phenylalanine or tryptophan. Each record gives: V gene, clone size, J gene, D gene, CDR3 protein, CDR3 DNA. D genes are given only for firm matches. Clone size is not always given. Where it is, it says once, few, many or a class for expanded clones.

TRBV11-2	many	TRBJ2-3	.	CASSLGAWGGPGRTTDTQYF	TGTGCCAGCAGCTTAGGCGCATGGGGGGGCCCGGGACGCACCACAGATACGCAGTATTTT
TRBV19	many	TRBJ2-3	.	CASSSGAITDTQYF	TGTGCCAGTAGTAGCGGGGCGATCACAGATACGCAGTATTTT
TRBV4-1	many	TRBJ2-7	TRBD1	CASTLTGTGNYEQYF	TGCGCCAGCACCCTAACGGGGACAGGGAACTACGAGCAGTACTTC
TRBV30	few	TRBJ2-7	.	CAWSGGTYEQYF	TGTGCCTGGAGTGGGGGGACCTACGAGCAGTACTTC
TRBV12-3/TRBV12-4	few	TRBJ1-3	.	CASSFGGAGNTIYF	TGTGCCAGCAGTTTCGGGGGAGCTGGAAACACCATATATTTT
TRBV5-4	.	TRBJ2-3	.	CASSLEAGDTQYF	TGTGCCAGCAGCTTGGAAGCGGGAGATACGCAGTATTTT
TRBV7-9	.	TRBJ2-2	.	CASSTTENTGELFF	TGTGCCAGCAGCACGACAGAGAACACCGGGGAGCTGTTTTTT
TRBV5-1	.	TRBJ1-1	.	CASSVDGGTRGGEAFF	TGCGCCAGCAGCGTGGATGGCGGGACGAGGGGTGGTGAAGCTTTCTTT
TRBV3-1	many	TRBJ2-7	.	CASSPAKLYEQYF	TGTGCCAGCAGCCCAGCGAAGCTCTACGAGCAGTACTTC
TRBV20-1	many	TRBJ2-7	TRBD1	CSARRLQGASYEQYF	TGCAGTGCTAGAAGGCTTCAGGGGGCGTCCTACGAGCAGTACTTC
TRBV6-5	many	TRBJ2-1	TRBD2	CASSYSPWTSGRNEQFF	TGTGCCAGCAGTTACTCGCCTTGGACTAGCGGGAGGAATGAGCAGTTCTTC
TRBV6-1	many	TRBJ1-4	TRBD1	CASSRQGKTPNEKLFF	TGTGCCAGCAGTCGACAGGGGAAGACGCCTAATGAAAAACTGTTTTTT
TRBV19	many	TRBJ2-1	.	CASSRLTDPSYNEQFF	TGTGCCAGTAGTAGGTTGACAGACCCTTCCTACAATGAGCAGTTCTTC
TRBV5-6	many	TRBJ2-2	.	CASSLGGNTGELFF	TGTGCCAGCAGCTTGGGAGGCAACACCGGGGAGCTGTTTTTT
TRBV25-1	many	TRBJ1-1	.	CASSPDRPAEAFF	TGTGCCAGCAGTCCGGACAGACCCGCTGAAGCTTTCTTT
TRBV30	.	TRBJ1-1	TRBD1	CAWSVTGGTEAFF	TGTGCCTGGAGCGTTACAGGGGGGACTGAAGCTTTCTTT
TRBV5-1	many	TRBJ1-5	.	CASSRTAGINQPQHF	TGCGCCAGCAGCCGGACAGCCGGGATAAATCAGCCCCAGCATTTT
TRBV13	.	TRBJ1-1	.	CASSLGSATEAFF	TGTGCCAGCAGCTTAGGCAGCGCCACTGAAGCTTTCTTT
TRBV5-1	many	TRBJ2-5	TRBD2	CASSVLAGEETQYF	TGCGCCAGCAGCGTACTAGCGGGGGAAGAGACCCAGTACTTC
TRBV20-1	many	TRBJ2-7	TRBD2	CSALSGTRLKREQYF	TGCAGTGCACTAAGTGGGACTAGACTAAAGCGCGAGCAGTACTTC
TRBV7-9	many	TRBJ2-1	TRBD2	CASSLATNPSGRNPYNEQFF	TGTGCCAGCAGCTTAGCCACCAACCCTAGCGGGAGGAATCCCTACAATGAGCAGTTCTTC
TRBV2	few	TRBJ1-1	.	CASTTGLVAFF	TGTGCCAGCACCACAGGGTTAGTAGCTTTCTTT
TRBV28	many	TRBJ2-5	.	CASTPQLGGKETQYF	TGTGCCAGCACTCCCCAACTCGGCGGTAAAGAGACCCAGTACTTC
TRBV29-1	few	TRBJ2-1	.	CSVAWGLYNEQFF	TGCAGCGTTGCTTGGGGTCTCTACAATGAGCAGTTCTTC
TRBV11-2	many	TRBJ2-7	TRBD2	CASSLELAVTYEQYF	TGTGCCAGCAGCTTAGAACTAGCGGTGACCTACGAGCAGTACTTC
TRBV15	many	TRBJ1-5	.	CATSRDRGSNQPQHF	TGTGCCACCAGCAGAGACAGGGGCTCCAATCAGCCCCAGCATTTT
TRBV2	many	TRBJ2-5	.	CASNVYTGETQYF	TGTGCCAGCAATGTTTATACTGGTGAGACCCAGTACTTC
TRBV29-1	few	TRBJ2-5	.	CSLLGGEDIVETQYF	TGCAGCCTCTTGGGGGGAGAGGATATAGTAGAGACCCAGTACTTC
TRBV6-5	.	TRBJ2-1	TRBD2	CASSPPGLLSYNEQFF	TGTGCCAGCAGTCCTCCGGGACTACTATCTTACAATGAGCAGTTCTTC